These T cell receptor beta chains were read from a single sample in a study of blood T cell repertoires in COVID-19. Data came from immunoSEQ multiplex PCR; TCRdb stores just in-frame clones and leaves some out. The data hold 110,000 to 150,000 clones, with about four fifths observed a single time. Sequencing was carried out using peripheral blood. These receptor sequences come from a man between 65 and 85 years old who had recovered from COVID-19. The CDR3 runs from the conserved cysteine through the conserved F or W. The order of the fields is clone size, D gene, V gene, CDR3 length, J gene, CDR3 protein, CDR3 DNA. A D gene is named only where the DNA matches it firmly. Size is omitted from some rows. Given values are once, few, many or a class for expanded clones.

>once|TRBD1|TRBV5-1|18|TRBJ1-1
CASSLFPRGGGTGTEAFF
TGCGCCAGCAGCTTGTTTCCAAGAGGGGGCGGGACAGGGACTGAAGCTTTCTTT
>.|.|TRBV7-2|14|TRBJ1-1
CASSIQGRNTEAFF
TGTGCCAGCAGCATACAGGGAAGGAACACTGAAGCTTTCTTT
>.|TRBD1|TRBV6-5|15|TRBJ1-6
CASSYGRQGNSPLHF
TGTGCCAGCAGTTACGGCCGACAGGGTAATTCACCCCTCCACTTT
>.|.|TRBV10-3|14|TRBJ2-5
CAIRTSDSLETQYF
TGTGCCATCAGGACATCGGACAGCTTAGAGACCCAGTACTTC
>.|TRBD1|TRBV27|15|TRBJ2-5
CASSPDRGGLETQYF
TGTGCCAGCAGCCCGGACAGGGGCGGGTTGGAGACCCAGTACTTC
>few|TRBD1|TRBV27|14|TRBJ1-4
CASRKDRVDEKLFF
TGTGCCAGCAGAAAGGACAGGGTGGATGAAAAACTGTTTTTT
>.|.|TRBV19|17|TRBJ2-3
CASTRTWLATSTDTQYF
TGTGCCAGTACCCGGACGTGGCTAGCTACTAGCACAGATACGCAGTATTTT
>.|.|TRBV15|14|TRBJ2-5
CATSTPDWQETQYF
TGTGCCACCAGCACCCCGGACTGGCAAGAGACCCAGTACTTC
>.|.|TRBV30|14|TRBJ2-1
CAWSYGIPYNEQFF
TGTGCCTGGAGTTACGGGATACCTTACAATGAGCAGTTCTTC
>.|TRBD1|TRBV19|14|TRBJ2-7
CASSITGGYYEQYF
TGTGCCAGTAGTATAACAGGGGGCTACTACGAGCAGTACTTC
>.|.|TRBV30|13|TRBJ2-1
CAWSGPARVEQFF
TGTGCCTGGTCCGGCCCGGCCCGGGTAGAGCAGTTCTTC
>.|.|TRBV18|18|TRBJ1-1
CASSPILRGKGMNTEAFF
TGTGCCAGCTCACCTATACTAAGGGGGAAGGGAATGAACACTGAAGCTTTCTTT
>.|.|TRBV29-1|12|TRBJ2-7
CSGRDSSYEQYF
TGCAGCGGCCGGGACTCTTCCTACGAGCAGTACTTC
>few|.|TRBV5-8|12|TRBJ1-2
CASSRTRRGYTF
TGTGCCAGCAGCCGAACCCGGAGAGGCTACACCTTC
>.|TRBD1|TRBV6-5|15|TRBJ1-1
CASSYLGQFRLEAFF
TGTGCCAGCAGTTACTTGGGACAGTTCCGCTTGGAAGCTTTCTTT
>.|TRBD1|TRBV27|16|TRBJ2-7
CASSKNRQGATYEQYF
TGTGCCAGCAGTAAAAACCGACAGGGGGCAACGTACGAGCAGTACTTC
>.|TRBD1|TRBV10-1|16|TRBJ1-5
CAIVPGQGYSNQPQHF
TGCGCCATCGTCCCGGGACAGGGATATAGCAATCAGCCCCAGCATTTT
>.|.|TRBV5-8|16|TRBJ2-2
CASSSLRASLPGELFF
TGTGCCAGCAGCTCGCTGCGGGCAAGCCTCCCCGGGGAGCTGTTTTTT
>.|TRBD1|TRBV5-5|15|TRBJ1-2
CASSLFQGADYGYTF
TGTGCCAGCAGCTTGTTCCAGGGGGCCGACTATGGCTACACCTTC
>.|TRBD1|TRBV19|14|TRBJ1-2
CASGDRGPRYGYTF
TGTGCCAGTGGGGACAGGGGACCCCGCTATGGCTACACCTTC
>.|TRBD2|TRBV27|16|TRBJ2-5
CASGEWTSGRVETQYF
TGTGCCAGCGGTGAATGGACTAGCGGGAGGGTGGAGACCCAGTACTTC
>once|.|TRBV7-6|13|TRBJ2-5
CASRRGRQETQYF
TGTGCCAGCAGGCGGGGACGGCAAGAGACCCAGTACTTC
>few|TRBD2|TRBV9|15|TRBJ2-7
CASSVAGLAGAEQYF
TGTGCCAGCAGCGTAGCTGGACTAGCGGGGGCAGAGCAGTACTTC
>.|.|TRBV4-1|13|TRBJ2-2
CASRGSDTGELFF
TGCGCCAGCAGGGGTAGCGACACCGGGGAGCTGTTTTTT
>once|.|TRBV19|17|TRBJ1-1
CASSITLPLRVGTEAFF
TGTGCCAGTAGTATAACCCTCCCCCTCAGGGTCGGCACTGAAGCTTTCTTT
>.|TRBD1|TRBV27|15|TRBJ2-1
CASSLAGTGYNEQFF
TGTGCCAGCAGTTTAGCCGGGACAGGGTACAATGAGCAGTTCTTC
>.|TRBD2|TRBV7-6|16|TRBJ2-1
CASSSLAGGAYNEQFF
TGTGCCAGCAGCTCACTAGCGGGAGGAGCCTACAATGAGCAGTTCTTC
>.|.|TRBV18|16|TRBJ1-5
CASSPQGAGGNQPQHF
TGTGCCAGCTCGCCGCAAGGGGCGGGGGGCAATCAGCCCCAGCATTTT
>.|TRBD1|TRBV6-5|13|TRBJ1-2
CASSTDRGGGYTF
TGTGCCAGTTCTACAGACAGGGGTGGCGGCTACACCTTC
>.|.|TRBV30|14|TRBJ2-6
CAWSRRAGANVLTF
TGTGCCTGGTCCCGGCGGGCTGGGGCCAACGTCCTGACTTTC
>many|TRBD2|TRBV9|15|TRBJ2-7
CASSVGGGGSYEQYF
TGTGCCAGCAGCGTAGGGGGCGGGGGCTCCTACGAGCAGTACTTC
>.|TRBD2|TRBV7-2|15|TRBJ2-2
CASRSGSGSPGELFF
TGTGCCAGCAGATCCGGTAGCGGGAGCCCCGGGGAGCTGTTTTTT
>.|.|TRBV19|14|TRBJ2-2
CASTATGNTGELFF
TGTGCCAGTACCGCCACAGGGAACACCGGGGAGCTGTTTTTT
>.|TRBD1|TRBV2|14|TRBJ1-4
CASRNRGLSEKLFF
TGTGCCAGCAGGAACAGGGGGCTGAGTGAAAAACTGTTTTTT
>.|.|TRBV19|14|TRBJ2-1
CASSRDKVYNEQFF
TGTGCCAGTAGTAGGGACAAGGTCTACAATGAGCAGTTCTTC
>few|.|TRBV7-9|16|TRBJ2-3
CASSFRELGVGDTQYF
TGTGCCAGCAGCTTCCGGGAGTTGGGTGTTGGAGATACGCAGTATTTT
>.|.|TRBV7-9|13|TRBJ2-7
CASSPKGPYEQYF
TGTGCCAGCAGCCCCAAGGGGCCCTACGAGCAGTACTTC
>once|.|TRBV27|14|TRBJ1-4
CASSWRESNEKLFF
TGTGCCAGCAGTTGGAGGGAAAGTAATGAAAAACTGTTTTTT
>few|.|TRBV6-5|15|TRBJ2-7
CASSYARRSSYEQYF
TGTGCCAGCAGTTACGCTCGACGGAGCTCCTACGAGCAGTACTTC
>.|.|TRBV6-6|15|TRBJ2-7
CASRLPGPDSYEQYF
TGTGCCAGCAGACTCCCGGGTCCCGACTCCTACGAGCAGTACTTC
>.|.|TRBV6-5|15|TRBJ2-5
CASSYSTGVWETQYF
TGTGCCAGCAGTTACTCGACGGGGGTTTGGGAGACCCAGTACTTC
>.|TRBD2|TRBV11-2|15|TRBJ2-7
CASSLGAGGVYEQYF
TGTGCCAGCAGCTTAGGAGCGGGGGGCGTCTACGAGCAGTACTTC
>.|TRBD1|TRBV5-1|12|TRBJ2-7
CASSLNRDSEYF
TGCGCCAGCAGCTTGAACCGGGACAGTGAGTACTTC
>many|TRBD2|TRBV2|14|TRBJ2-7
CASRRTSGSYEQYF
TGTGCCAGCAGACGGACTAGCGGGAGCTACGAGCAGTACTTC
>few|TRBD1|TRBV5-1|14|TRBJ1-2
CASSFDRGLSGYTF
TGCGCCAGCAGCTTCGACAGGGGGCTAAGTGGCTACACCTTC
>.|TRBD2|TRBV7-6|16|TRBJ2-3
CASSNPGTSSTDTQYF
TGTGCCAGCAGCAATCCCGGGACTAGCAGCACAGATACGCAGTATTTT
>.|TRBD1|TRBV12-3/TRBV12-4|13|TRBJ2-7
CASRFTGAYEQYF
TGTGCCAGCAGATTCACAGGGGCCTACGAGCAGTACTTC
>once|.|TRBV5-4|11|TRBJ2-3
CASISTDTQYF
TGTGCCAGCATCTCCACAGATACGCAGTATTTT
>.|.|TRBV9|16|TRBJ1-6
CASSVGFTPWNSPLHF
TGTGCCAGCAGCGTAGGTTTCACTCCATGGAATTCACCCCTCCACTTT
>.|TRBD1|TRBV5-1|14|TRBJ1-5
CASSPGQGNQPQHF
TGCGCCAGCAGCCCTGGACAGGGAAATCAGCCCCAGCATTTT
>.|TRBD2|TRBV9|16|TRBJ2-1
CASSSRAGGPGNEQFF
TGTGCCAGCAGCAGCAGAGCGGGAGGGCCGGGGAATGAGCAGTTCTTC